Below are 21 T cell receptor beta chains sequenced from a single sample in a study of cytomegalovirus exposure and HLA in healthy donors. PCR amplification relied on 60 Vbeta primers (plus 13 Jbeta primers). Data came from immunoSEQ multiplex PCR; TCRdb stores just in-frame clones and leaves some out. The table lists about 100,000 clones, roughly 80% of them singletons, with about 4.3% in the top ten. Sample: PBMCs. Receptors were obtained from a man aged 35 to 55 in good health and CMV-seronegative.

As regards this clone: Without the conserved terminal phenylalanine or tryptophan, this CDR3 likely stems from a read error. This chain joins TRBV29-1 and TRBJ1-3, with 10 bases matching TRBD1. CDR1 and CDR2 from the germline V gene are SQVTM and ANQGSEA. The CDR3 sequence is 15 residues long. V shed 7 bases and J 2 bases; nucleotides not matched to a gene: 8. CDR3: CSATTGQGTGNTIYL. CDR3 in DNA: TGCAGCGCTACTACGGGACAGGGGACTGGAAACACCATATATCTT.

This clone has a handful of counts. V usage is TRBV27 and J usage is TRBJ2-7; D is perhaps TRBD1 (6 bases). The CDR3 has 14 amino acids. Germline V gene sequence: CDR1 MNHEY, CDR2 SMNVEV (reference sequence). Between the trimmed V and J ends, which lost 2 bases and 2 bases, there was a span of 10 bases. CDR3 DNA: TGTGCCAGCAGTTTAGCCAGGGGACCCTACGAGCAGTACTTC. Translation gives CASSLARGPYEQYF.

The chain has TRBV6-5 and TRBJ1-6, with D hard to call. The CDR3 has 13 residues. Looked up from germline, CDR1 is MNHEY and CDR2 is SVGAGI. Trimming cost V 7 bases and J 5 bases, with 9 bases left between them. The CDR3 is CASTAGNNSPLHF. CDR3 nucleotide sequence: TGTGCCAGCACGGCGGGAAATAATTCACCCCTCCACTTT.

The rearrangement links TRBV7-2 to TRBJ2-3; 7 nucleotides agree with TRBD2. Germline loops: CDR1 SGHTA, CDR2 FQGNSA. CDR3 size: 15 residues. J was trimmed by 2 bases and V by 0 bases; bases with no gene match: 2. The CDR3 DNA reads as TGTGCCAGCAGCTTAGCACTAGCGTTCACAGATACGCAGTATTTT. It yields the protein CASSLALAFTDTQYF.

This clone has a handful of counts. This chain joins TRBV5-1 and TRBJ2-5, with 8 nucleotides matching TRBD2. CDR3 length equals 15 residues. V lost 2 bases, J lost 3 bases, and 6 bases stayed unmatched. Germline CDR1 is SGHRS and CDR2 is YFSETQ. The CDR3 DNA reads TGCGCCAGCAGCTTTCTGGGGACTAGGGAAGAGACCCAGTACTTC. This codes for CASSFLGTREETQYF.

The V call is TRBV9, the J call TRBJ1-2; a weak D match, TRBD1 (5 bases). Between the trimmed V and J ends, which lost 3 bases and 1 base, there was a span of 13 bases. This CDR3 spans 15 amino acids. The germline V gene has CDR1 SGDLS and CDR2 YYNGEE. CDR3 protein: CASSEETGVNYGYTF. In nucleotides, the CDR3 is TGTGCCAGCAGCGAGGAGACGGGGGTTAACTATGGCTACACCTTC.

The V gene is TRBV15, the J gene TRBJ1-1; D perhaps matches TRBD1 (6 bases). CDR3 size: 17 residues. CDR1 is LNHNV, CDR2 YYDKDF, per germline (reference sequence). Trimming pared 6 bases from V and 1 base from J, leaving 21 bases between. DNA for the CDR3: TGTGCCACCAGGAAAGGTATCGGGTACAGGGAGAACACTGAAGCTTTCTTT. This sequence encodes CATRKGIGYRENTEAFF. The entire variable domain, with the rest obtained from reference TRBV15 and TRBJ1-1, is as follows: DAMVIQNPRYQVTQFGKPVTLSCSQTLNHNVMYWYQQKSSQAPKLLFHYYDKDFNNEADTPDNFQSRRPNTSFCFLDIRSPGLGDTAMYLCATRKGIGYRENTEAFFGQGTRLTVV.

Here the CDR3 reads CASSLEVGGNTIYF. In nucleotides, the CDR3 is TGTGCCAGCAGCTTAGAAGTCGGGGGAAACACCATATATTTT. The rearrangement joins TRBV11-2 to TRBJ1-3; D uncertain. Trimming took 0 bases from V and 4 from J, leaving 7 bases between them. From germline, CDR1 is SGHAT and CDR2 FQNNGV. The CDR3 consists of 14 residues. The whole variable domain, filled in from reference TRBV11-2 and TRBJ1-3, reads EAGVAQSPRYKIIEKRQSVAFWCNPISGHATLYWYQQILGQGPKLLIQFQNNGVVDDSQLPKDRFSAERLKGVDSTLKIQPAKLEDSAVYLCASSLEVGGNTIYFGEGSWLTVV.

The V call is TRBV5-6, the J call TRBJ1-2, with 7 positions matching TRBD1. This CDR3 has 12 amino acids. CDR1 is SGHDT and CDR2 is YYEEEE in the germline V gene. V trimming: 3 bases; J trimming: 4 bases; junction bases outside the gene matches: 0. The CDR3 spells CASSWTGYGYTF. The CDR3 nucleotides are TGTGCCAGCAGCTGGACAGGCTATGGCTACACCTTC.

This clone was seen only a few times. This rearrangement joins TRBV6-5 to TRBJ2-3, with D unresolved. CDR1 MNHEY and CDR2 SVGAGI come from the germline V gene. This CDR3 has 12 residues. V lost 4 bases and J lost 5, with 7 bases in between. This CDR3 is CASSSYGDTQYF. The CDR3 region has the DNA TGTGCCAGCAGTTCCTATGGAGATACGCAGTATTTT.

The V call is TRBV10-1, the J call TRBJ1-2; D not certain. V was pared by 0 bases and J by 2 bases, with 10 bases between. The CDR3 extends over 15 amino acids. Germline V gene lookup returns CDR1 WNHNN and CDR2 SYGVQD (reference sequence). Here the CDR3 reads CASSESTGWNYGYTF. CDR3 in DNA: TGCGCCAGCAGTGAGTCGACGGGGTGGAACTATGGCTACACCTTC.

Details on this clone: No conserved phenylalanine or tryptophan is present at the end of the CDR3, so a read error is the likely explanation. V gene TRBV2 combines with J gene TRBJ2-6, with a tentative D call TRBD2 (6 bases). Germline V gene data show CDR1 as SNHLY and CDR2 as FYNNEI. V gave up 5 bases and J gave up 1 base, with 12 bases separating them. The length of the CDR3 is 16 residues. CDR3 sequence (DNA): TGTGCCAGCAGTCTAGGAGGGAGGTCTGGGGCCAACGTCCTGACTTTA. Translated: CASSLGGRSGANVLTL.

The chain couples TRBV9 to TRBJ2-1, with TRBD1 matching 10 bases. Germline CDR1 SGDLS, CDR2 YYNGEE. The CDR3 length is 17 residues. J was trimmed by 6 bases and V by 3 bases; bases with no gene match: 12. CDR3 in DNA: TGTGCCAGCAGCGAACCCCGGGGGGACAGGGGCATCAATGAGCAGTTCTTC. Translated, it gives CASSEPRGDRGINEQFF.

The V call is TRBV7-9, the J call TRBJ2-2, with 7 bases fitting TRBD1. Germline CDR1 and CDR2: SEHNR and FQNEAQ (reference sequence). CDR3 length: 17 amino acids. V lost 3 bases and J lost 0; bases outside the gene matches: 7. CDR3 DNA: TGTGCCAGCAGCTTTCCAAGAACAGGGGCGAACACCGGGGAGCTGTTTTTT. Its protein product is CASSFPRTGANTGELFF.

The V call is TRBV6-1, the J call TRBJ2-3; 8 bases agree with TRBD2. The CDR3 contains 15 residues. V lost 3 bases, J lost 0 bases, and 2 bases stayed unmatched. Germline CDR1 and CDR2: MNHNS and SASEGT. Written as DNA, the CDR3 is TGTGCCAGCAGTGATTTAGCGGGGAGCACAGATACGCAGTATTTT. Amino acids: CASSDLAGSTDTQYF.

The gene calls are TRBV7-7 and TRBJ2-5; 7 bases map to TRBD1. Germline V lookup: CDR1 SSHAT, CDR2 FNYEAQ (reference sequence). The V and J ends lost 2 bases and 5 bases, in that order; junction bases with no gene match: 8. The CDR3 is made up of 15 amino acids. CDR3 sequence: CASSLNPGGSETQYF. CDR3 nucleotides: TGTGCCAGCAGCTTAAACCCAGGGGGTAGCGAGACCCAGTACTTC. Full variable domain (missing parts from reference TRBV7-7 and TRBJ2-5): GAGVSQSPRYKVTKRGQDVTLRCDPISSHATLYWYQQALGQGPEFLTYFNYEAQPDKSGLPSDRFSAERPEGSISTLTIQRTEQRDSAMYRCASSLNPGGSETQYFGPGTRLLVL.

The chain links TRBV11-2 to TRBJ2-3; D call uncertain. V shed 5 bases and J shed 8 bases, with 17 bases lying between them. This CDR3 is built from 14 residues. CDR1 and CDR2 (germline): SGHAT, FQNNGV. The CDR3 sequence is CASSTEVSRGTQYF. The CDR3 region has the DNA TGTGCCAGCAGCACTGAGGTTTCCCGAGGTACGCAGTATTTT.

The CDR3 DNA reads as TGTGCCATCAGGGGGACTAGCTACGAGCAGTACGTC. This translates into CAIRGTSYEQYV. The chain joins TRBV10-3 to TRBJ2-7, with 8 bases matching TRBD2. The germline V gene encodes CDR1 ENHRY and CDR2 SYGVKD. The CDR3 spans 12 residues. V dropped 6 bases and J dropped 3; count of bases not matched to a gene: 1.

This sequence joins TRBV18 and TRBJ2-1; 10 bases are a match to TRBD2. J was trimmed by 4 bases and V by 2 bases; bases with no gene match: 2. The germline gives CDR1 KGHSH, CDR2 LQKENI. This CDR3 contains 15 residues. The CDR3 sequence is CASSPLTSGYNEQFF. The CDR3 DNA follows: TGTGCCAGCTCACCATTGACTAGCGGGTACAATGAGCAGTTCTTC.

This clone was recorded only once. V gene TRBV6-5 combines with J gene TRBJ2-7, with unresolved D. The CDR3 is made up of 13 amino acids. The V and J ends lost 0 bases and 6 bases respectively, with 9 bases between them. CDR1 MNHEY and CDR2 SVGAGI come from the germline V gene. The CDR3 DNA reads as TGTGCCAGCAGTTACTCCGGCGGCTCCGAGCAGTACGTC. It codes for CASSYSGGSEQYV.

The chain combines TRBV7-9 with TRBJ1-2; D is perhaps TRBD1 (5 bases). Germline V gene sequence: CDR1 SEHNR, CDR2 FQNEAQ (reference sequence). Trimming removed 7 bases at V and 8 bases at J, with 14 bases between. The CDR3 extends over 12 amino acids. The CDR3 bases are TGTGCCAGCAAGGACACCCTGGGCGGCTACACCTTC. Translation: CASKDTLGGYTF.